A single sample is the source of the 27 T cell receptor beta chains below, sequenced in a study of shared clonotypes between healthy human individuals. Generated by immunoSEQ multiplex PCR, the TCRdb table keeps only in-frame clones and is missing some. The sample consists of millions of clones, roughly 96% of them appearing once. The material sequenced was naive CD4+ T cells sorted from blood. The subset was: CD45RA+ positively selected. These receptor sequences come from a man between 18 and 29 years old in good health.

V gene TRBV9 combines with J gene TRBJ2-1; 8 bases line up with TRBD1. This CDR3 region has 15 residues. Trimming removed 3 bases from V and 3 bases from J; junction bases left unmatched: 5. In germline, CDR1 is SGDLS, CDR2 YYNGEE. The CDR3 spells CASSGGTGFYNEQFF. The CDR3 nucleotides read TGTGCCAGCAGCGGAGGGACAGGCTTCTACAATGAGCAGTTCTTC.

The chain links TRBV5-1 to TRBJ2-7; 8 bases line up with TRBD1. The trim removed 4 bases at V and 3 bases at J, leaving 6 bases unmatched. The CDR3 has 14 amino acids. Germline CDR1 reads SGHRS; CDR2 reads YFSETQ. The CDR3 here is CASSRGQDYYEQYF. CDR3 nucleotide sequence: TGCGCCAGCAGCCGGGGACAGGACTACTACGAGCAGTACTTC.

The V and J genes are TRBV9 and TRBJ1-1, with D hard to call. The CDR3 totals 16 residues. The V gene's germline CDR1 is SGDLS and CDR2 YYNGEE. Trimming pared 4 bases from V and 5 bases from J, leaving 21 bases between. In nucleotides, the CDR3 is TGTGCCAGCAGCCCGCGGGGTGGGGTTGGTAAGACTGAAGCTTTCTTT. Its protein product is CASSPRGGVGKTEAFF.

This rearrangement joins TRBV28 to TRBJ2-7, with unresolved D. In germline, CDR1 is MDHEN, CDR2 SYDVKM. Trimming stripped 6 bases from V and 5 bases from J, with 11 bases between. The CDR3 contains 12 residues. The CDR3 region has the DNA TGTGCCAGCAGACCTCCAAGGGACGAGCAGTACTTC. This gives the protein CASRPPRDEQYF.

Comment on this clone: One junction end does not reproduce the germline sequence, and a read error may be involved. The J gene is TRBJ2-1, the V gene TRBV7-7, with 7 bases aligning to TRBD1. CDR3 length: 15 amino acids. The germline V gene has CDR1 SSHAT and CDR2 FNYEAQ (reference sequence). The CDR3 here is CASSLGGSGADKQFF. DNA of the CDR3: TGTGCTAGCAGCTTAGGGGGCAGTGGGGCCGATAAGCAGTTCTTC.

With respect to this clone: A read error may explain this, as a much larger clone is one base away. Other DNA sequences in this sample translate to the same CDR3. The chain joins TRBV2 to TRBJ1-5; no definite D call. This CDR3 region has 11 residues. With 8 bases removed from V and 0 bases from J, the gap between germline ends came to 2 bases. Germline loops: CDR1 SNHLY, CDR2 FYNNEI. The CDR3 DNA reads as TGTGCCAGCGGTAGCAATCAGCCCCAGCATTTT. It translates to CASGSNQPQHF.

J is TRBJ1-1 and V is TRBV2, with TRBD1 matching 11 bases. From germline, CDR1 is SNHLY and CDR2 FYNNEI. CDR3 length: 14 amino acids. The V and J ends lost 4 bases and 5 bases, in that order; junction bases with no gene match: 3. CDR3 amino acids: CASSVGQGATEAFF. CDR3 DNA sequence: TGTGCCAGCAGTGTAGGACAGGGGGCTACTGAAGCTTTCTTT.

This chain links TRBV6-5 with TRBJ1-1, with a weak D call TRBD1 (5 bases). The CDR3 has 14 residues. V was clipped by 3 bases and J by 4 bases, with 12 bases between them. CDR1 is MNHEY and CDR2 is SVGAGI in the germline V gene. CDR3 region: CASSYIGGGTEAFF. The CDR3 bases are TGTGCCAGCAGTTATATCGGGGGGGGCACTGAAGCTTTCTTT.

In DNA, the CDR3 is TGTGCCAGCAGCCCCTATGGGGGCCTAGGTACATCACCCCTCCACTTT. It is translated as CASSPYGGLGTSPLHF. V is TRBV9 and J is TRBJ1-6, with D possibly TRBD1 on 6 matching bases. Germline V gene sequence: CDR1 SGDLS, CDR2 YYNGEE. V was cut by 4 bases and J by 10 bases, with 21 bases left in between. The CDR3 covers 16 residues.

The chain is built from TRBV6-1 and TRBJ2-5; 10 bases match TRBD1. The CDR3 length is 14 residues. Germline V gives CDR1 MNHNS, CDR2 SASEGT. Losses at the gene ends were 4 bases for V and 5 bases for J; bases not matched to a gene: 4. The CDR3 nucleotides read TGTGCCAGCAGTGGGGGACAGGGGTGGGAGACCCAGTACTTC. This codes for CASSGGQGWETQYF.

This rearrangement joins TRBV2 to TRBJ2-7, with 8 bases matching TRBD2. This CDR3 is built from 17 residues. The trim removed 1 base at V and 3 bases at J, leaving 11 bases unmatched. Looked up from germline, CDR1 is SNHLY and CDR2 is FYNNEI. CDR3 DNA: TGTGCCAGCAGTGAAGGGGCGGGAGGCCCCTTTAGCTACGAGCAGTACTTC. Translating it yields CASSEGAGGPFSYEQYF.

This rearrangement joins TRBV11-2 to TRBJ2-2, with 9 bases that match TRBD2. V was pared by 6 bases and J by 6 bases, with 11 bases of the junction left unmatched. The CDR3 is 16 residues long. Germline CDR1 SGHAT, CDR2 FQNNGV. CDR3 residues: CASRKPGLAAAGELFF. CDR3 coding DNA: TGTGCCAGCAGAAAACCGGGACTAGCTGCAGCCGGGGAGCTGTTTTTT.

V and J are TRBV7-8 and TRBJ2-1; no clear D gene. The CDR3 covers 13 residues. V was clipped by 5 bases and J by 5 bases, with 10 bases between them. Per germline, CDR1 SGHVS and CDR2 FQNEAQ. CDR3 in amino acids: CASSPLRDNEQFF. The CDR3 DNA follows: TGTGCCAGCAGCCCTCTACGGGACAATGAGCAGTTCTTC.

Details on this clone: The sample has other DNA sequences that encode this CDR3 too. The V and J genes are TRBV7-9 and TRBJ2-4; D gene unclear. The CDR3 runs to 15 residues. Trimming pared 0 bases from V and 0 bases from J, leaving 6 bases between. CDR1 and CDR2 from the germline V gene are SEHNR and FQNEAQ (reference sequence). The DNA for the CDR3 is TGTGCCAGCAGCTTAGCGGGAATAGCCAAAAACATTCAGTACTTC. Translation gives CASSLAGIAKNIQYF.

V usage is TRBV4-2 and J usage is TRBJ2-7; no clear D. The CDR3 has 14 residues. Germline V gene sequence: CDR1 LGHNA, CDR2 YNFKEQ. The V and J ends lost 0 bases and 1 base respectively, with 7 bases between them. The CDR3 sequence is CASSQEAVSYEQYF. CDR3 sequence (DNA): TGTGCCAGCAGCCAAGAGGCCGTGTCCTACGAGCAGTACTTC.

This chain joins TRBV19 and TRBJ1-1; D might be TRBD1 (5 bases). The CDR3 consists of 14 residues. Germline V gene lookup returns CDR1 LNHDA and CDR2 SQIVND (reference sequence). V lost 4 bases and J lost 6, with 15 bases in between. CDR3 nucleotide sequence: TGTGCCAGTAGTACACTCAGCGGAGGGGCTGAAGCTTTCTTT. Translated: CASSTLSGGAEAFF.

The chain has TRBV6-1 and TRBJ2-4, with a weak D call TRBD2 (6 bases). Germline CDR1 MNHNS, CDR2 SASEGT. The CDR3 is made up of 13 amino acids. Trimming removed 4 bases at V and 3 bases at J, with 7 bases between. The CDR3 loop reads CASSAGDKNIQYF. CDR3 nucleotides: TGTGCCAGCAGTGCGGGAGACAAAAACATTCAGTACTTC.

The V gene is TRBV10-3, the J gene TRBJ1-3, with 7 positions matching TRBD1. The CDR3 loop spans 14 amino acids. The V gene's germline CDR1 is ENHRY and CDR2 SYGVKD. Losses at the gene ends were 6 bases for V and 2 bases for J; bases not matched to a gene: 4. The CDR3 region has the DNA TGTGCCATCAGGGCCGACAGGGCTGGAAACACCATATATTTT. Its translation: CAIRADRAGNTIYF.

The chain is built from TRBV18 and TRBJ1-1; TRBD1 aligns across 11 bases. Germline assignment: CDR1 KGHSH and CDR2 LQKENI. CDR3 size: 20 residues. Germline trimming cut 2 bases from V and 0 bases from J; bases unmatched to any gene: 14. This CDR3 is CASSPLSGQGAQRVNTEAFF. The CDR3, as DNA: TGTGCCAGCTCACCATTATCTGGACAGGGGGCGCAAAGGGTGAACACTGAAGCTTTCTTT. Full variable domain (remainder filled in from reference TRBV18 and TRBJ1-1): NAGVMQNPRHLVRRRGQEARLRCSPMKGHSHVYWYRQLPEEGLKFMVYLQKENIIDESGMPKERFSAEFPKEGPSILRIQQVVRGDSAAYFCASSPLSGQGAQRVNTEAFFGQGTRLTVV.

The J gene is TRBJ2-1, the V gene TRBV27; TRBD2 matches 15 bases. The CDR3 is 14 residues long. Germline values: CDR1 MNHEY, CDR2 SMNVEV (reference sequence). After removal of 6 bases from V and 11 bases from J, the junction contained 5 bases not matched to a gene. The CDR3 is CASRQGLAGGQQFF. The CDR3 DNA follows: TGTGCCAGCAGGCAGGGACTAGCGGGGGGCCAGCAGTTCTTC.

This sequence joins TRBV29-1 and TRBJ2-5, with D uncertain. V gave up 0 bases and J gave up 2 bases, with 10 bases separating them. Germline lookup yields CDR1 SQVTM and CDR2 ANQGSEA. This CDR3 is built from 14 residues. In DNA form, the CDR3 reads TGCAGCGTTGAAGATCTCGATTGGCAAGAGACCCAGTACTTC. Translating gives CSVEDLDWQETQYF.

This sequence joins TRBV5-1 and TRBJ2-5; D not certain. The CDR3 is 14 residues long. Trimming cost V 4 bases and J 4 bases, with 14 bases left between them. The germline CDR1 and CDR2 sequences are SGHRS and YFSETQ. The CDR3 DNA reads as TGCGCCAGCAGCCCCCGCCTGTTGGGAGAGACCCAGTACTTC. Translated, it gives CASSPRLLGETQYF.

CDR3 in amino acids: CASSIEGDGRVGEQFF. The CDR3 nucleotides are TGTGCCAGTAGTATAGAAGGTGATGGAAGGGTAGGTGAGCAGTTCTTC. The rearrangement joins TRBV19 to TRBJ2-1; D remains unclear. V gave up 0 bases and J gave up 9 bases, with 18 bases separating them. Germline V gives CDR1 LNHDA, CDR2 SQIVND (reference sequence). This CDR3 has 16 residues.

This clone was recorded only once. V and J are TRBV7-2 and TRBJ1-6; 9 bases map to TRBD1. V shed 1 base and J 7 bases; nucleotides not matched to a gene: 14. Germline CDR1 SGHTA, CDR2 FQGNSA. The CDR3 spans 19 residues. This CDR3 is CASSLVMGRTGDGNSPLHF. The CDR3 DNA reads TGTGCCAGCAGCTTAGTAATGGGACGGACAGGGGACGGGAATTCACCCCTCCACTTT.

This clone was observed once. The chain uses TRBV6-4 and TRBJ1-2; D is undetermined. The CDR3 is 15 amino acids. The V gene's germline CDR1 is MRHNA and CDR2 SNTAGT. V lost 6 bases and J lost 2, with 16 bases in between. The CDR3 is CASRPGNGLNYGYTF. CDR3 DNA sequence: TGTGCCAGCAGGCCGGGAAACGGATTGAACTATGGCTACACCTTC.

The CDR3 nucleotides are TGTGCCAGCGGCGTAGTTTTGCAAAAACTGTTTTTT. It codes for CASGVVLQKLFF. V usage is TRBV6-1 and J usage is TRBJ1-4; D is uncertain. The CDR3 totals 12 residues. The V gene's germline CDR1 is MNHNS and CDR2 SASEGT. V was clipped by 8 bases and J by 9 bases, with 13 bases between them.

The CDR3 nucleotides are TGTGCCTGGAGTGTACGGGGGCCATCTGGAACCAGGGAAGCTTTCTTT. Translated, it gives CAWSVRGPSGTREAFF. V and J are TRBV30 and TRBJ1-1; D is possibly TRBD1 (6 bases). The germline CDR1 and CDR2 sequences are GTSNPN and SVGIG (reference sequence). Trimming took off 0 bases at V and 8 bases at J, with 22 bases between the two ends. The CDR3 sequence is 16 residues long.